The entry below describes one TCR beta chain. PCR was performed using 60 Vbeta and 13 Jbeta primers. Libraries were prepared by immunoSEQ multiplex PCR; TCRdb keeps only in-frame clonotypes and omits some of them. Of approximately 170,000 clones listed, around 81% are singletons. Germline-derived CDR1 and CDR2 are MNHNS and SASEGT. This CDR3 is 14 amino acids long. After removal of 4 bases from V and 1 base from J, the junction contained 1 base not matched to a gene. The data originate from a study of cytomegalovirus exposure and HLA in healthy donors. Sample: PBMCs. The receptor's source is a man in his forties in good health and CMV-seronegative. J is TRBJ2-7 and V is TRBV6-1; 10 positions match TRBD2. Here the CDR3 DNA reads TGTGCCAGCAGTGTACTAGCGGGGTCCTACGAGCAGTACGTC. Protein sequence: CASSVLAGSYEQYV.